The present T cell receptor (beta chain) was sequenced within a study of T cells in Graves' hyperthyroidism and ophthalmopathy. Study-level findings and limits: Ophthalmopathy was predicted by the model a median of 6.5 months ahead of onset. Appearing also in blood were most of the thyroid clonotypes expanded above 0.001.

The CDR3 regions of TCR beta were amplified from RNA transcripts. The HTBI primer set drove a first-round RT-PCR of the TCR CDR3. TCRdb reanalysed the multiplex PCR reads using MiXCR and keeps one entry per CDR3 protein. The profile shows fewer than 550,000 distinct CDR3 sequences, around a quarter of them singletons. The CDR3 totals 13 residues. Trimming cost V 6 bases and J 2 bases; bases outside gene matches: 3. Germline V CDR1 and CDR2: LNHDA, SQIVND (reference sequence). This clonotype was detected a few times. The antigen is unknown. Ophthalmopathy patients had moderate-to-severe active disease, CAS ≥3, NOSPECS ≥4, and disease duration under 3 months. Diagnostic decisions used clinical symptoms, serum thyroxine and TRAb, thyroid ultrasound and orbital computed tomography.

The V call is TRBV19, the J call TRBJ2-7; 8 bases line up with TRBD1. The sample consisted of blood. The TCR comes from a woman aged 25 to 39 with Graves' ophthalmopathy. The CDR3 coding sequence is TGTGCCAGTAGCGAACAGGGGGCCTACGAGCAGTACTTC. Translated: CASSEQGAYEQYF. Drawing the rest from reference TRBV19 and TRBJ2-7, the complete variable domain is DGGITQSPKYLFRKEGQNVTLSCEQNLNHDAMYWYRQDPGQGLRLIYYSQIVNDFQKGDIAEGYSVSREKKESFPLTVTSAQKNPTAFYLCASSEQGAYEQYFGPGTRLTVT.